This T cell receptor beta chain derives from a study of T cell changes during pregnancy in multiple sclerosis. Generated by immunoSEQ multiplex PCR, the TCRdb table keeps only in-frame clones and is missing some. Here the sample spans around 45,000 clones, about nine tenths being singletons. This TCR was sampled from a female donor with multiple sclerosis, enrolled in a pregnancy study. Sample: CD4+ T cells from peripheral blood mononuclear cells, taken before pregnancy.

CDR3 loop: CASSPQGARGLAEAFF. The CDR3 DNA reads as TGTGCCAGCTCACCCCAGGGGGCGCGGGGATTGGCTGAAGCTTTCTTT. This chain links TRBV18 with TRBJ1-1; 8 nucleotides match TRBD1. The length of the CDR3 is 16 residues. The germline CDR1 and CDR2 sequences are KGHSH and LQKENI. Trimming removed 3 bases from V and 6 bases from J; junction bases left unmatched: 12.